Each of the 25 T cell receptor beta chains below was sequenced from the same sample in a study of blood T cells in healthy people across ages. The second PCR ran about 6 to 11 cycles with a sample-barcoded 5' primer and J-beta primers. One entry per CDR3 protein, called by TCRdb with MiXCR from the 5' RACE reads. Here the sample spans some 900,000 distinct CDR3 sequences, around 48% being singletons. The specimen was blood. These receptor sequences come from a man in his thirties or forties in good health.

This rearrangement joins TRBV7-9 to TRBJ1-6; TRBD1 might be the D (6 bases). Germline lookup yields CDR1 SEHNR and CDR2 FQNEAQ (reference sequence). The V end was cut by 5 bases, the J end by 8 bases, with 16 bases between. The CDR3 is made up of 15 amino acids. The chain's CDR3 is CASSLAGARDSPLHF. The CDR3 nucleotides are TGTGCCAGCAGCCTGGCGGGGGCAAGGGATTCACCCCTCCACTTT.

The rearrangement joins TRBV12-3 or TRBV12-4 to TRBJ2-3; 7 bases line up with TRBD1. Trimming removed 7 bases from V and 1 base from J; junction bases left unmatched: 11. This CDR3 is 16 amino acids long. The CDR3 nucleotides read TGTGCCAGCATCCGACAGGGCCAGCTCGGCACAGATACGCAGTATTTT. This codes for CASIRQGQLGTDTQYF.

The genes are TRBV20-1 and TRBJ2-5; D is ambiguous. The assigned J gene may be wrong: the sequence end matches TRBJ2-7 better. CDR3 size: 13 residues. The germline V gene has CDR1 DFQATT and CDR2 SNEGSKA (reference sequence). CDR3 DNA sequence: TGCAGTGCTAGAGATGATCTATCCTACGAGCAGTACTTC. It codes for CSARDDLSYEQYF.

The V call is TRBV27, the J call TRBJ1-5; unclear D gene. The CDR3 length is 12 residues. In germline, CDR1 is MNHEY, CDR2 SMNVEV (reference sequence). V lost 2 bases to trimming and J lost 9 bases, with 8 bases between them. The CDR3 DNA follows: TGTGCCAGCAGTTTACCCAATATGCCCCAGCATTTT. Translating gives CASSLPNMPQHF.

The J gene is TRBJ2-7, the V gene TRBV18; D is possibly TRBD1 (6 bases). V shed 2 bases and J shed 2 bases, with 10 bases lying between them. Germline lookup yields CDR1 KGHSH and CDR2 LQKENI. The CDR3 covers 14 residues. DNA of the CDR3: TGTGCCAGCTCACCAGTTTGGACAGCCTACGAGCAGTACTTC. Translated: CASSPVWTAYEQYF.

This clonotype came up once. The chain couples TRBV20-1 to TRBJ2-2, with D uncertain. This CDR3 is built from 15 residues. Trimming removed 5 bases from V and 1 base from J, with 14 bases in between. Germline values: CDR1 DFQATT, CDR2 SNEGSKA (reference sequence). Here the CDR3 DNA reads TGCAGTGCTCTAAACCGGGTCTGGAACACCGGGGAGCTGTTTTTT. Its translation: CSALNRVWNTGELFF.

This clonotype was seen a few times. The V and J genes are TRBV20-1 and TRBJ1-4; D gene uncertain. V shed 2 bases and J shed 6 bases, with 13 bases lying between them. The CDR3 is made up of 14 amino acids. Germline CDR1 reads DFQATT; CDR2 reads SNEGSKA (reference sequence). The CDR3 is CSARNTSGDEKLFF. The CDR3 DNA sequence: TGCAGTGCTAGAAACACAAGCGGGGATGAAAAACTGTTTTTT.

This chain connects TRBV20-1 to TRBJ1-1; 10 positions match TRBD1. Germline assignment: CDR1 DFQATT and CDR2 SNEGSKA (reference sequence). CDR3 length equals 13 residues. V gave up 6 bases and J gave up 3 bases; unmatched junction bases: 4. Here the CDR3 DNA reads TGCAGTGCCGGGGACAGGGGAGACACTGAAGCTTTCTTT. Translating gives CSAGDRGDTEAFF.

The genes are TRBV5-4 and TRBJ2-5; D is unclear. The germline V and J ends were trimmed by 3 bases and 0 bases, with 9 bases remaining between them. CDR1 and CDR2 (germline): SGHNT, YYREEE (reference sequence). The CDR3 is 14 amino acids. CDR3 DNA sequence: TGTGCCAGCAGCTCGGCAGGATACCAAGAGACCCAGTACTTC. As protein: CASSSAGYQETQYF.

The V and J genes are TRBV10-3 and TRBJ1-2; 7 positions agree with TRBD1. In germline, CDR1 is ENHRY, CDR2 SYGVKD. The CDR3 has 13 residues. Trimming at V came to 5 bases and at J to 8 bases, leaving 8 bases not matched to a gene. CDR3 sequence: CAISQEGAQGYTF. Written as DNA, the CDR3 is TGTGCCATCAGTCAGGAGGGGGCGCAGGGCTACACCTTC.

This clonotype appeared a single time. The V and J genes are TRBV7-2 and TRBJ1-1; D remains ambiguous. Germline V gene data show CDR1 as SGHTA and CDR2 as FQGNSA. The V and J ends lost 7 bases and 1 base respectively, with 13 bases between them. The CDR3 consists of 14 residues. The CDR3 sequence is CASNFQRSNTEAFF. The DNA of the CDR3 is TGTGCCAGCAACTTCCAGCGATCGAACACTGAAGCTTTCTTT.

The genes are TRBV4-1 and TRBJ2-1, with unresolved D. Germline CDR1 is MGHRA and CDR2 is YSYEKL. The CDR3 is made up of 13 amino acids. V lost 0 bases and J lost 5, with 5 bases in between. The CDR3 spells CASSQDSNNEQFF. CDR3 in DNA: TGCGCCAGCAGCCAAGATTCAAACAATGAGCAGTTCTTC.

This clonotype is a singleton in its sample. The V gene is TRBV5-4, the J gene TRBJ2-2, with TRBD2 matching 8 bases. The CDR3 loop spans 15 amino acids. The V and J ends lost 4 bases and 4 bases, in that order; junction bases with no gene match: 6. Germline lookup yields CDR1 SGHNT and CDR2 YYREEE (reference sequence). CDR3 in DNA: TGTGCCAGCAGCCCGGGGGGGCTGAGCACCGGGGAGCTGTTTTTT. Translation: CASSPGGLSTGELFF. Complete variable domain (other parts from reference TRBV5-4 and TRBJ2-2): ETGVTQSPTHLIKTRGQQVTLRCSSQSGHNTVSWYQQALGQGPQFIFQYYREEENGRGNFPPRFSGLQFPNYSSELNVNALELDDSALYLCASSPGGLSTGELFFGEGSRLTVL.

This clonotype was found a few times. The rearrangement links TRBV6-6 to TRBJ2-5; D unresolved. The CDR3 has 11 residues. Germline CDR1 and CDR2: MNHNY and SVGAGI (reference sequence). Trimming cost V 10 bases and J 2 bases, with 8 bases left between them. For the CDR3, the DNA is TGTGCCACTCAGGAGCAAGAGACCCAGTACTTC. It encodes CATQEQETQYF.

The rearrangement uses TRBV9 and TRBJ2-7, with 8 positions matching TRBD2. Germline V gene data show CDR1 as SGDLS and CDR2 as YYNGEE. J lost 1 base, V lost 0 bases, and 6 bases had no gene match. CDR3 length equals 16 residues. The CDR3 DNA sequence: TGTGCCAGCAGCGTAGGGCCGGCTAGCGGGTCCTACGAGCAGTACTTC. Translation gives CASSVGPASGSYEQYF.

A note on this clonotype: The germline gene is not matched at one end of the junction; a read error may be the cause. The V and J genes are TRBV2 and TRBJ1-5; D is ambiguous. Looked up from germline, CDR1 is SNHLY and CDR2 is FYNNEI. CDR3 length equals 14 residues. The CDR3 bases are TGTGCCAGCAGTGAAGACCGGCAATATCAGGCCCAGCATTTT. Translated, it gives CASSEDRQYQAQHF. Complete variable domain (other parts from reference TRBV2 and TRBJ1-5): EPEVTQTPSHQVTQMGQEVILRCVPISNHLYFYWYRQILGQKVEFLVSFYNNEISEKSEIFDDQFSVERPDGSNFTLKIRSTKLEDSAMYFCASSEDRQYQAQHFGDGTRLSIL.

V usage is TRBV6-5 and J usage is TRBJ2-4, with TRBD1 identical over 8 bases. The last part of the DNA fits TRBJ2-7 better; the J call may be wrong. Germline V gene data show CDR1 as MNHEY and CDR2 as SVGAGI. CDR3 size: 13 residues. This CDR3 is CASTGGQPYEQYF. CDR3 coding DNA: TGTGCCAGCACAGGGGGCCAACCCTACGAGCAGTACTTC.

The rearrangement links TRBV10-3 to TRBJ1-5; no clear D gene. Germline CDR1 ENHRY, CDR2 SYGVKD. The CDR3 covers 15 residues. V lost 6 bases to trimming and J lost 0 bases, with 12 bases between them. For the CDR3, the DNA is TGTGCCATCAGATCGGCAGACGATAGCAATCAGCCCCAGCATTTT. Protein product: CAIRSADDSNQPQHF.

The chain recombines TRBV6-2 or TRBV6-3 with TRBJ1-2; D is possibly TRBD1 (5 bases). The CDR3 consists of 13 residues. Per the germline V gene, CDR1 is MNHEY and CDR2 is SVGEGT. Trimming removed 7 bases at V and 6 bases at J, with 15 bases between. The CDR3 nucleotides read TGTGCCAGCAACCGAAAGGGGACGGATGGCTACACCTTC. Protein sequence: CASNRKGTDGYTF.

This clonotype was seen only once. The chain has TRBV15 and TRBJ1-6; D remains unclear. This CDR3 is built from 18 residues. V lost 0 bases to trimming and J lost 0 bases, with 12 bases between them. From germline, CDR1 is LNHNV and CDR2 YYDKDF (reference sequence). The CDR3 DNA reads TGTGCCACCAGCAGAGAACGGGTAAAGAGCTCCTATAATTCACCCCTCCACTTT. Translation: CATSRERVKSSYNSPLHF.

The chain has TRBV3-1 and TRBJ2-7; the match to TRBD1 covers 9 bases. There are 15 residues in the CDR3. V lost 0 bases and J lost 4; bases outside the gene matches: 4. From germline, CDR1 is LGHDT and CDR2 YNNKEL (reference sequence). The CDR3 spells CASSQDLTGGYEQYF. The CDR3, as DNA: TGTGCCAGCAGCCAAGATTTGACAGGGGGGTACGAGCAGTACTTC.

This clonotype was observed many times. This sequence joins TRBV27 and TRBJ2-7; 7 positions match TRBD2. The CDR3 is 15 residues long. Trimming at V came to 5 bases and at J to 3 bases, leaving 10 bases not matched to a gene. In germline, CDR1 is MNHEY, CDR2 SMNVEV (reference sequence). CDR3 region: CASSLGAGGIYEQYF. In DNA form, the CDR3 reads TGTGCCAGCAGTCTTGGGGCCGGGGGGATCTACGAGCAGTACTTC.

The gene calls are TRBV27 and TRBJ1-1; no clear D gene. Deletions cut 11 bases from V and 0 bases from J, with 16 bases between. Per germline, CDR1 MNHEY and CDR2 SMNVEV (reference sequence). This CDR3 has 14 amino acids. CDR3 in amino acids: CAVGRRGLNTEAFF. The CDR3 region has the DNA TGTGCCGTAGGAAGGCGGGGTTTGAACACTGAAGCTTTCTTT.

This clonotype was found a few times. The chain uses TRBV14 and TRBJ2-1, with D uncertain. This CDR3 is 14 amino acids long. CDR1 is SGHDN and CDR2 is FVKESK in the germline V gene. Trimming removed 3 bases from V and 6 bases from J, with 12 bases in between. The CDR3 protein is CASSHLTFLNEQFF. In DNA form, the CDR3 reads TGTGCCAGCAGCCATTTAACATTCCTCAATGAGCAGTTCTTC.

The rearrangement joins TRBV9 to TRBJ2-4; possibly TRBD1 or TRBD2 for D (5 bases each). V lost 3 bases and J lost 7, with 14 bases in between. Germline V gene lookup returns CDR1 SGDLS and CDR2 YYNGEE. This CDR3 has 14 amino acids. The chain's CDR3 is CASSGERGSNIQYF. The CDR3 DNA reads TGTGCCAGCAGCGGAGAGAGGGGATCGAACATTCAGTACTTC.